These T cell receptor beta chains were read from a single sample in a study of cytomegalovirus exposure and HLA in healthy donors. Sequencing was performed with immunoSEQ multiplex PCR; in TCRdb, only in-frame clones are kept and a portion is missing. Of roughly 100,000 clones detected, 83% appear once; the ten largest clones hold under 6.5%. Material: PBMCs. The receptors come from a young man in good health and CMV-seronegative. Both conserved end residues are part of each CDR3. The D gene is left open where the match is weak. Only part of the rows carry a size: once, few, many, or a class if the clone is expanded.

V	D	length	size	J	DNA	CDR3
TRBV5-1	TRBD1	16	.	TRBJ2-7	TGCGCCAGCAGCTTAAGACCTCAGGGGGCGGGGTACGAGCAGTACTTC	CASSLRPQGAGYEQYF
TRBV7-2	.	14	.	TRBJ2-7	TGTGCCAGCAGCTTCGTGGCTAGCTCCTACGAGCAGTACTTC	CASSFVASSYEQYF
TRBV5-1	.	15	few	TRBJ2-3	TGCGCCAGCAGCTTGGGGGGCGGAAGCACAGATACGCAGTATTTT	CASSLGGGSTDTQYF
TRBV5-1	.	14	.	TRBJ1-2	TGCGCCGGCAGCTCGCTACAGGCTACCTATGGCTACACCTTC	CAGSSLQATYGYTF
TRBV19	TRBD2	15	.	TRBJ2-1	TGTGCCAGTAGTATTGGTACTAGCGTCTACAATGAGCAGTTCTTC	CASSIGTSVYNEQFF
TRBV11-3	TRBD2	17	once	TRBJ2-3	TGTGCCAGCAGCTCGCCTAGCGGGAGGACTAGCACAGATACGCAGTATTTT	CASSSPSGRTSTDTQYF
TRBV14	.	13	.	TRBJ2-1	TGTGCCAGCAGATCTCCACACGACAATGAGCAGTTCTTC	CASRSPHDNEQFF
TRBV4-2	.	16	.	TRBJ2-7	TGTGCCAGCAGCCTGGGCAGGGGACCCGTGTCCTACGAGCAGTACTTC	CASSLGRGPVSYEQYF
TRBV5-4	.	15	.	TRBJ2-5	TGTGCCAGCAGCTTGGTGGGTGGGCAGGGAGAGACCCAGTACTTC	CASSLVGGQGETQYF
TRBV6-5	TRBD1	14	.	TRBJ1-5	TGTGCCAGCAGTCGACAGGGGGCCGGCCAGCCCCAGCATTTT	CASSRQGAGQPQHF
TRBV14	TRBD1	15	.	TRBJ1-4	TGTGCCAGCAGCCCTAACAGGGGGCGCGGTGAAAAACTGTTTTTT	CASSPNRGRGEKLFF
TRBV7-2	.	14	.	TRBJ1-5	TGTGCCAGCAGCTCAACCCAGGTTCGTCAGCCCCAGCATTTT	CASSSTQVRQPQHF
TRBV18	.	14	.	TRBJ1-5	TGTGCCAGCTCACCATCAGGGGGCAATCAGCCCCAGCATTTT	CASSPSGGNQPQHF
TRBV5-1	TRBD1	16	.	TRBJ2-2	TGCGCCAGCAGCTTGGGGCAGGGGGCTCGCACCGGGGAGCTGTTTTTT	CASSLGQGARTGELFF
TRBV6-5	.	16	.	TRBJ2-1	TGTGCCAGCAGTTACTCGAGCAGGGGCCCCGCCAATGAGCAGTTCTTC	CASSYSSRGPANEQFF
TRBV6-6	.	14	.	TRBJ2-1	TGTGCCAGCAGTTACTCGCCAGGATTGGGTGAGCAGTTCTTC	CASSYSPGLGEQFF
TRBV28	TRBD1	14	.	TRBJ2-5	TGTGCCAGCAGTACGACAGGGATAGGGGAGACCCAGTACTTC	CASSTTGIGETQYF
TRBV30	TRBD1	13	few	TRBJ2-7	TGTGCCATGATCCGGGACAGACCCTACGAGCAGTACTTC	CAMIRDRPYEQYF
TRBV29-1	TRBD2	12	.	TRBJ2-7	TGCAGCGTTGGCGGGAGGGACTACGAGCAGTACTTC	CSVGGRDYEQYF
TRBV28	TRBD2	16	.	TRBJ2-5	TGTGCCAGCAGTTTGGGACTAGCGGACGGCAGAGAGACCCAGTACTTC	CASSLGLADGRETQYF
TRBV7-3	.	13	.	TRBJ2-5	TGTGCCAGCACCAAGAGTGCGGGGGAGACCCAGTACTTC	CASTKSAGETQYF
TRBV7-8	TRBD1	15	.	TRBJ1-1	TGTGCCAGCAGCCGACTACAGGGGTGGGGGACTGAAGCTTTCTTT	CASSRLQGWGTEAFF
TRBV6-6	TRBD2	14	.	TRBJ2-7	TGTGCCAGCAGTTACGGGCTAGCGGACTACGAGCAGTACTTC	CASSYGLADYEQYF
TRBV29-1	.	13	.	TRBJ2-7	TGCAGCGTGGAGCAGGGAAACCACTACGAGCAGTACTTC	CSVEQGNHYEQYF
TRBV30	TRBD2	16	once	TRBJ2-3	TGTGCCTGGAGTCAGGGCCTAGCGGGAGGGTCAGATACGCAGTATTTT	CAWSQGLAGGSDTQYF
TRBV7-9	TRBD1	15	.	TRBJ1-5	TGTGCCAGCAGCCGGACAGGGGATAGCAATCAGCCCCAGCATTTT	CASSRTGDSNQPQHF
TRBV4-3	TRBD1	16	.	TRBJ1-3	TGCGCCAGCAGCCAAGATAGACAGGGGCCGAGAAACACCATATATTTT	CASSQDRQGPRNTIYF
TRBV28	TRBD1	18	.	TRBJ2-1	TGTGCCAGCAGCCCTGGGTCGATAGGGACAGGGGCTGACAATGAGCAGTTCTTC	CASSPGSIGTGADNEQFF
TRBV6-5	TRBD1	16	.	TRBJ2-3	TGTGCCAGCAGTTACGGGGCAGGGGGCATTGGAGATACGCAGTATTTT	CASSYGAGGIGDTQYF
TRBV11-2	TRBD2	17	few	TRBJ2-1	TGTGCCAGCAGCTTAGGCCCGGGGCTAGCGGCCTACAATGAGCAGTTCTTC	CASSLGPGLAAYNEQFF
TRBV6-5	.	14	few	TRBJ1-1	TGTGCCAGCAGTTACGAGGATTCCTACACTGAAGCTTTCTTT	CASSYEDSYTEAFF